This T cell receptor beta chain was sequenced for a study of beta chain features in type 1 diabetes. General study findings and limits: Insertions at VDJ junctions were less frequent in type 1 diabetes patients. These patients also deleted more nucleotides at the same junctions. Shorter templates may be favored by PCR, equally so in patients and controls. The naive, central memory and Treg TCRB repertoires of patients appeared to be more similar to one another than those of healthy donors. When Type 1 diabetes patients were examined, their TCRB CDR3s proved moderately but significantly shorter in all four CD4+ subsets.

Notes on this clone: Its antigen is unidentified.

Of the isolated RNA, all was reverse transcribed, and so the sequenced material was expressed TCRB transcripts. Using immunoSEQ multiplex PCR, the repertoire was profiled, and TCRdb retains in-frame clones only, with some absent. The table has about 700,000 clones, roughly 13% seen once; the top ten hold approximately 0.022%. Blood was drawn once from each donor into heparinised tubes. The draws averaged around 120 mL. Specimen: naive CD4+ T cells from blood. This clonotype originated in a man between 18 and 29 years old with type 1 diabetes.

The CDR3 bases are TGTGCCTCGACAGGGACTGGAAACACCATATATTTT. Protein product: CASTGTGNTIYF. The chain has TRBV10-3 and TRBJ1-3; 7 bases are shared with TRBD1. The CDR3 loop spans 12 amino acids. The germline CDR1 and CDR2 sequences are ENHRY and SYGVKD. Germline trimming cut 11 bases from V and 2 bases from J; bases unmatched to any gene: 3.